A single sample is the source of the 16 T cell receptor beta chains below, sequenced in a study of read filtering for tumor transcriptome and immune sequencing. From around 440 ng of RNA, a library with molecular barcoded alpha/delta and beta/gamma adaptors was made. MiXCR was run by TCRdb on the reads, yielding one entry per CDR3 protein. The table shows approximately 14,000 distinct CDR3 sequences, with about a fifth occurring only once. Sequenced: a population of CD138-negative cells sorted from bone marrow. The origin of the receptors is a donor at least 40 years old with multiple myeloma.

This clonotype was counted at least ten times. This chain uses TRBV7-6 with TRBJ2-1, with D uncertain. Trimming left V 0 bases short and J 4 bases short, with 4 bases between. Germline V CDR1 and CDR2: SGHVS, FNYEAQ. CDR3 length equals 13 residues. This CDR3 reads CASSLAPYNEQFF. In DNA form, the CDR3 reads TGTGCCAGCAGCTTAGCGCCGTACAATGAGCAGTTCTTC.

This clonotype was counted at least ten times. V and J are TRBV28 and TRBJ1-1; D is unclear. V lost 5 bases, J lost 3 bases, and 7 bases lay in between. The CDR3 covers 12 residues. CDR1 is MDHEN, CDR2 SYDVKM, per germline. The CDR3 coding sequence is TGTGCCAGCAGTCCCCGGGACACTGAAGCTTTCTTT. This sequence encodes CASSPRDTEAFF.

This clonotype was recorded a few times. The chain couples TRBV29-1 to TRBJ2-7; 10 positions agree with TRBD2. There are 13 residues in the CDR3. The germline CDR1 and CDR2 sequences are SQVTM and ANQGSEA. Trimming cost V 3 bases and J 5 bases; bases outside gene matches: 4. The chain's CDR3 is CSVELAGENEQYF. The DNA for the CDR3 is TGCAGCGTTGAGCTAGCGGGAGAGAACGAGCAGTACTTC.

A note on this clonotype: A clone one base away is much larger, so this may be a read error. This chain uses TRBV10-3 with TRBJ2-1, with TRBD2 identical over 8 bases. Germline assignment: CDR1 ENHRY and CDR2 SYGVKD. The CDR3 is 16 amino acids. The CDR3 loop reads CAISDGSSGTYNKQFF. The CDR3 coding sequence is TGTGCCATCAGTGATGGGAGTAGCGGGACGTACAATAAGCAGTTCTTC.

The sample holds many counts of this clonotype. The chain joins TRBV20-1 to TRBJ2-7; the D is unclear. Germline-derived CDR1 and CDR2 are DFQATT and SNEGSKA (reference sequence). Trimming stripped 0 bases from V and 7 bases from J, with 16 bases between. The CDR3 extends over 14 amino acids. The DNA for the CDR3 is TGCAGTGCTAGAGATCGTAAGGGTATAGGGGAGCAGTACTTC. This sequence encodes CSARDRKGIGEQYF.

Comments on this clonotype: A much larger clone lies one base from this, so it may be a read error. The CDR3 reads CASCRSDSKETQYF. DNA for the CDR3: TGTGCCAGCTGCCGGAGCGACAGTAAAGAGACCCAGTACTTC. The chain employs TRBV27 and TRBJ2-5; a possible D gene is TRBD1 (5 bases). The CDR3 contains 14 residues. CDR1 MNHEY and CDR2 SMNVEV come from the germline V gene (reference sequence). V lost 8 bases and J lost 3, with 16 bases in between.

The V gene is TRBV6-2 or TRBV6-3, the J gene TRBJ1-5; D is uncertain. From germline, CDR1 is MNHEY and CDR2 SVGEGT. Trimming stripped 4 bases from V and 0 bases from J, with 10 bases between. The CDR3 has 15 residues. Here the CDR3 reads CASSWTDYSNQPQHF. DNA for the CDR3: TGTGCCAGCAGTTGGACCGATTATAGCAATCAGCCCCAGCATTTT.

This clonotype was recorded many times. The CDR3 bases are TGTGCCAGTAGCACTACGGGGTTTTCCCAAGAGACCCAGTACTTC. Translating gives CASSTTGFSQETQYF. The J gene is TRBJ2-5, the V gene TRBV19; a weak D match, TRBD2 (5 bases). Per germline, CDR1 LNHDA and CDR2 SQIVND (reference sequence). The CDR3 is 15 amino acids. The V end lost 6 bases, the J end lost 1 base, and 15 bases lay between the germline ends.

The table lists this clonotype with many counts. The J gene is TRBJ2-5, the V gene TRBV5-1, with unresolved D. CDR3 length: 16 amino acids. Germline CDR1 SGHRS, CDR2 YFSETQ. The V gene lost 2 bases and the J gene lost 2 bases, with 16 bases spanning the gap. The CDR3 spells CASSFYGHWDQETQYF. CDR3 nucleotide sequence: TGCGCCAGCAGCTTTTACGGCCATTGGGATCAAGAGACCCAGTACTTC.

The chain carries TRBV6-1 and TRBJ2-3; the D is unclear. The germline V gene encodes CDR1 MNHNS and CDR2 SASEGT. Between the trimmed V and J ends, which lost 2 bases and 4 bases, there was a span of 7 bases. This CDR3 has 13 residues. The CDR3 sequence: CASSEYGSDTQYF. For the CDR3, the DNA is TGTGCCAGCAGTGAATATGGGTCAGATACGCAGTATTTT.

Remarks on this clonotype: Just one base apart from a much larger clone, this may be a read error. This chain links TRBV18 with TRBJ2-6; D unclear. The CDR3 totals 14 residues. Germline loops: CDR1 KGHSH, CDR2 LQKENI. CDR3 DNA: TGTGCCAGCTCCCACAGCTCTGGGCCCAACGTCCTGACTTTC. This sequence encodes CASSHSSGPNVLTF.

This clonotype was counted many times. The chain couples TRBV21-1 to TRBJ2-3; the table's D call of TRBD1 was not tested on the DNA. TRBV21-1 represents a pseudogene. This CDR3 is built from 14 residues. CDR3 loop: CASSKDPWPDTQYF. Written as DNA, the CDR3 is TGTGCCAGCAGCAAAGACCCCTGGCCAGATACGCAGTATTTT.

There are many counts of this clonotype. V gene TRBV28 combines with J gene TRBJ2-7, with 8 bases identical to TRBD2. CDR1 and CDR2 from the germline V gene are MDHEN and SYDVKM. This CDR3 has 15 residues. V was pared by 1 base and J by 0 bases, with 2 bases of the junction left unmatched. The CDR3 DNA follows: TGTGCCAGCAGTTTATCCAGCGGGGGCTCCTACGAGCAGTACTTC. Protein product: CASSLSSGGSYEQYF.

This clonotype was seen many times. V gene TRBV5-1 combines with J gene TRBJ2-5, with 8 bases identical to TRBD1. V lost 2 bases, J lost 4 bases, and 4 bases stayed unmatched. The CDR3 is 14 residues long. CDR1 and CDR2 from the germline V gene are SGHRS and YFSETQ. CDR3 in DNA: TGCGCCAGCAGCTTTACAGGGGGACGAGAGACCCAGTACTTC. This translates into CASSFTGGRETQYF. Based on the CDR3 plus reference TRBV5-1 and TRBJ2-5, the full variable domain is KAGVTQTPRYLIKTRGQQVTLSCSPISGHRSVSWYQQTPGQGLQFLFEYFSETQRNKGNFPGRFSGRQFSNSRSEMNVSTLELGDSALYLCASSFTGGRETQYFGPGTRLLVL.

This clonotype was seen ten or more times. The chain carries TRBV29-1 and TRBJ2-1; D gene unclear. The CDR3 sequence is 14 residues long. Trimming shortened V by 3 bases and J by 6 bases, and 15 bases separated the two germline ends. Germline CDR1 SQVTM, CDR2 ANQGSEA. The DNA of the CDR3 is TGCAGCGTTGATCTCCTCCCTTACCTCAATGAGCAGTTCTTC. Amino acid sequence: CSVDLLPYLNEQFF.

This clonotype was picked up many times. V and J are TRBV6-5 and TRBJ1-6; 7 bases fit TRBD1. V was pared by 2 bases and J by 5 bases, with 3 bases of the junction left unmatched. CDR1 is MNHEY, CDR2 SVGAGI, per germline. The CDR3 has 15 residues. CDR3 sequence: CASSYTTGDNSPLHF. The DNA for the CDR3 is TGTGCCAGCAGTTACACTACAGGGGATAATTCACCCCTCCACTTT.